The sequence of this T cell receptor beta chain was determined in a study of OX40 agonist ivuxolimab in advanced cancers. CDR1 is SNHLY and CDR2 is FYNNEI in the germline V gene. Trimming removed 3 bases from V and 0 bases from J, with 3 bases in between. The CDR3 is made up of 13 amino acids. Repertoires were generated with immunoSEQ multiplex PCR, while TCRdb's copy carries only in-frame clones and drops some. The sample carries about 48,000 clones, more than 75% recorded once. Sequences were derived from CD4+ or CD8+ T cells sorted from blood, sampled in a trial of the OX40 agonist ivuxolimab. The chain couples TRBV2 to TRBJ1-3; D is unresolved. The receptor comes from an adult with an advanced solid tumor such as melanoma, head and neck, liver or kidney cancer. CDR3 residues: CASSDSSGNTIYF. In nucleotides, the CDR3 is TGTGCCAGCAGTGACAGCTCTGGAAACACCATATATTTT.